Below, 14 T cell receptor beta chains from the same sample are listed, as sequenced in a study of T-cell reconstitution after alpha-beta-depleted transplantation in children. Unique molecular identifiers were used in preparing the TCRbeta library. TCRdb redid the calling of the PCR reads with MiXCR, one entry per CDR3 protein. The data show hundreds of thousands of distinct CDR3 sequences, with 10% to 15% seen just once and 0.75% to 0.85% held by the top ten. This material consisted of PBMCs, taken before TCRalphabeta/CD19-depleted stem cell transplant. Receptor source: a girl aged 2-10 years with congenital amegakaryocytic thrombocytopenia, due to receive a stem cell transplant.

This clonotype was observed a handful of times. CDR3 region: CASSETTTGPYEQYF. The CDR3 DNA is TGCGCCAGCAGCGAAACCACCACAGGTCCATACGAGCAGTACTTC. The chain joins TRBV5-1 to TRBJ2-7, with TRBD1 as a possible D gene (5 bases). This CDR3 spans 15 amino acids. Trimming removed 4 bases from V and 4 bases from J, with 18 bases in between. Germline-derived CDR1 and CDR2 are SGHRS and YFSETQ.

This clonotype was counted ten times or more. This rearrangement joins TRBV7-2 to TRBJ2-7; D is ambiguous. V lost 1 base and J lost 4, with 14 bases in between. CDR3 length: 15 residues. Per germline, CDR1 SGHTA and CDR2 FQGNSA. The CDR3 spells CASSLESEWGYEQYF. DNA for the CDR3: TGTGCCAGCAGCTTAGAATCGGAGTGGGGATACGAGCAGTACTTC.

This clonotype was recorded many times. The chain employs TRBV4-2 and TRBJ1-4, with 7 positions matching TRBD1. This CDR3 has 18 amino acids. V gave up 3 bases and J gave up 1 base; unmatched junction bases: 11. Germline CDR1 LGHNA, CDR2 YNFKEQ. This CDR3 reads CASSHTQRQGGTNEKLFF. DNA for the CDR3: TGTGCCAGCAGCCACACCCAGCGACAGGGAGGAACTAATGAAAAACTGTTTTTT.

This clonotype was found a few times. The chain recombines TRBV4-1 with TRBJ2-2; 14 positions match TRBD2. In germline, CDR1 is MGHRA, CDR2 YSYEKL. CDR3 length: 21 amino acids. V shed 3 bases and J 3 bases; nucleotides not matched to a gene: 15. The CDR3 bases are TGCGCCAGCAGCCATGAAATACAACCGGGACTAGCGGGAGTCGACACCGGGGAGCTGTTTTTT. Translation: CASSHEIQPGLAGVDTGELFF.

This clonotype has just one count. Just one base apart from a much larger clone, this may be a read error. This sequence joins TRBV20-1 and TRBJ1-2, with D hard to call. V lost 6 bases to trimming and J lost 12 bases, with 14 bases between them. In germline, CDR1 is DFQATT, CDR2 SNEGSKA (reference sequence). The CDR3 is made up of 10 amino acids. The CDR3 DNA reads as TGCAGTGCCAGAAGGCAAGGCGACACCTTC. It yields the protein CSARRQGDTF.

About this clonotype itself: A single base separates this from a much larger clone, so it may be a read error. The chain has TRBV20-1 and TRBJ2-1; weak D call: TRBD1 (6 bases). The germline V and J ends were trimmed by 4 bases and 0 bases, with 13 bases remaining between them. The CDR3 contains 15 residues. Per germline, CDR1 DFQATT and CDR2 SNEGSKA (reference sequence). CDR3 coding DNA: TGCAGTGCTATTTATATGGACAGCTCCTACAATGAGCAGTTCTTC. The encoded protein is CSAIYMDSSYNEQFF.

This clonotype was detected once. The chain is built from TRBV7-2 and TRBJ2-5; 13 bases agree with TRBD2. The CDR3 loop spans 17 amino acids. The trim removed 6 bases at V and 2 bases at J, leaving 9 bases unmatched. The germline gives CDR1 SGHTA, CDR2 FQGNSA. CDR3 coding DNA: TGTGCCAGCAGTCCGGGACTAGCGGGGATCGCTCAAGAGACCCAGTACTTC. As protein: CASSPGLAGIAQETQYF.

This clonotype came up many times. The genes are TRBV4-1 and TRBJ2-5; D is uncertain. CDR1 and CDR2 from the germline V gene are MGHRA and YSYEKL. CDR3 length: 17 amino acids. Trimming removed 0 bases from V and 0 bases from J, with 14 bases in between. The CDR3 spells CASSQDMGTSYQETQYF. The CDR3 DNA reads TGCGCCAGCAGCCAAGATATGGGTACCTCGTACCAAGAGACCCAGTACTTC.

The sample holds many counts of this clonotype. This sequence joins TRBV29-1 and TRBJ2-3; 7 positions agree with TRBD1. The V segment lost 8 bases and the J segment 1 base; nucleotides outside the gene matches: 6. The CDR3 contains 13 residues. The germline V gene has CDR1 SQVTM and CDR2 ANQGSEA. The CDR3 protein is CSSSQGGTDTQYF. CDR3 nucleotides: TGCAGCTCCTCCCAGGGGGGCACAGATACGCAGTATTTT.

This clonotype was found many times. The V call is TRBV12-3 or TRBV12-4, the J call TRBJ2-2; TRBD2 agrees at 9 bases. CDR3 length: 13 amino acids. V trimming: 10 bases; J trimming: 3 bases; junction bases outside the gene matches: 3. CDR3 sequence reads: CATGTSHTGELFF. In DNA, the CDR3 is TGTGCCACCGGGACTAGCCACACCGGGGAGCTGTTTTTT.

The chain couples TRBV29-1 to TRBJ2-1, with 7 positions matching TRBD2. The V gene's germline CDR1 is SQVTM and CDR2 ANQGSEA. J lost 6 bases, V lost 0 bases, and 8 bases had no gene match. The CDR3 has 15 residues. DNA of the CDR3: TGCAGCGTTGAAGACCGCAGGACTAGTGTCAATGAGCAGTTCTTC. This gives the protein CSVEDRRTSVNEQFF.

This rearrangement joins TRBV7-3 to TRBJ2-1, with D perhaps being TRBD1 or TRBD2 (5 bases each). Germline CDR1 SGHTA, CDR2 FQGTGA. The CDR3 length is 14 residues. Between the trimmed V and J ends, which lost 1 base and 7 bases, there was a span of 11 bases. The CDR3 sequence: CASSLMGVGNEQFF. The CDR3 DNA reads as TGTGCCAGCAGCTTAATGGGGGTCGGGAATGAGCAGTTCTTC. The full variable domain, with the rest looked up from reference TRBV7-3 and TRBJ2-1, is GAGVSQTPSNKVTEKGKYVELRCDPISGHTALYWYRQSLGQGPEFLIYFQGTGAADDSGLPNDRFFAVRPEGSVSTLKIQRTERGDSAVYLCASSLMGVGNEQFFGPGTRLTVL.

This clonotype occurred many times. The V call is TRBV11-3, the J call TRBJ2-3; TRBD1 matches 7 bases. The CDR3 loop spans 15 amino acids. Germline V gene lookup returns CDR1 SGHNT and CDR2 YENEEA. The ends lost 6 bases at V and 3 bases at J; junction bases unmatched: 9. The CDR3 is CASRSRQGGTDTQYF. CDR3 nucleotide sequence: TGTGCCAGCAGATCTAGACAGGGTGGGACAGATACGCAGTATTTT.

This clonotype was observed a few times. The V gene is TRBV2, the J gene TRBJ1-2; D call uncertain. V dropped 7 bases and J dropped 6 bases, with 18 bases sitting between them. The CDR3 extends over 14 amino acids. Germline assignment: CDR1 SNHLY and CDR2 FYNNEI. The CDR3 DNA follows: TGTGCCAGCACCGTGGGTTTAGGATTCGATGGCTACACCTTC. Protein: CASTVGLGFDGYTF.